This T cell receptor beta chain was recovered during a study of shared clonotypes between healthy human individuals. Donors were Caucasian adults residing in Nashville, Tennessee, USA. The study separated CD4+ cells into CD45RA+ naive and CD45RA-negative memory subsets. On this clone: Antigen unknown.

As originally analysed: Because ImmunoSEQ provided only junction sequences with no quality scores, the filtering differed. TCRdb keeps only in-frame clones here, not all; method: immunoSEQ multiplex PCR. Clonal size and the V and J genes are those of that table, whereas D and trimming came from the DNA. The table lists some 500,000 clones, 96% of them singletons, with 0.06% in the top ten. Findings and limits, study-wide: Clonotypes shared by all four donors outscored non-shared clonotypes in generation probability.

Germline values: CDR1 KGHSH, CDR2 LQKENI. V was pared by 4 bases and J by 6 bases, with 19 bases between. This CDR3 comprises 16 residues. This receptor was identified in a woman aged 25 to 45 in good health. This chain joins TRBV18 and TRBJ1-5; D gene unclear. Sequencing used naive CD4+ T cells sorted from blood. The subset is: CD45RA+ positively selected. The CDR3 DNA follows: TGTGCCAGCTCACTGGAGGGCCAGGCCTCGGGTCAGCCCCAGCATTTT. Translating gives CASSLEGQASGQPQHF.